This T cell receptor beta chain was captured in a study of tumor-infiltrating lymphocytes in primary liver carcinoma. Study results and caveats: Against blood, tumors held a significantly higher top-250-clone fraction (p = 0.039).

From unsorted bulk tissue weighing roughly 17-34 mg, DNA and RNA were co-extracted. Every tumor was sampled at five separate regions. The study found over 90% viable tumor cells in every tumor sample. With V trimmed by 4 bases and J by 3 bases, 15 bases remained unmatched. CDR1 and CDR2 from the germline V gene are MNHNY and SVGAGI (reference sequence). The CDR3 has 18 residues. A remark on this clonotype: The target antigen is unknown.

TCR beta cDNA came from around 0.5 ug total RNA, primed with a constant-region primer. Slightly modified ARM-PCR served as the procedure for the TCR beta libraries. These libraries came from three rounds of nested multiplex PCR. Forward primers for TRBV1-TRBV30 and a C-beta reverse primer served the first two PCR rounds, at about 9 cycles each. One entry per CDR3 protein, called by TCRdb with MiXCR from the multiplex PCR reads. In the table there are approximately 92,000 distinct CDR3 sequences, approximately 71% of which are singletons. Sample: liver tumor tissue from sampling region 5. Subset noted: tumor region T5, tumor centre. The chain links TRBV6-6 to TRBJ1-5; TRBD1 matches 7 bases. The origin of this receptor is a woman aged 55-70 years with primary liver carcinoma and hepatitis B virus infection. The CDR3 nucleotides read TGTGCCAGCAGTTGCGGCGGACAGGTACAGGGAACCAATCAGCCCCAGCATTTT. It yields the protein CASSCGGQVQGTNQPQHF.